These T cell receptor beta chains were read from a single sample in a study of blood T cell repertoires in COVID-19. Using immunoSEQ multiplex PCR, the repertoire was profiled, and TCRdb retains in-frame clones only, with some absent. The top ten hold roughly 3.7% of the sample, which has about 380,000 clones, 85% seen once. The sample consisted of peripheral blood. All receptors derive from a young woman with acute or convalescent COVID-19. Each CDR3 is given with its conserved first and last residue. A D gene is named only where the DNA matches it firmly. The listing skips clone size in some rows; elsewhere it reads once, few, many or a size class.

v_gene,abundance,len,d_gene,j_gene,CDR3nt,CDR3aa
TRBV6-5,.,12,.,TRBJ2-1,TGTGCCAGCAGGACGCCAACAGGGCAGCAGTTCTTC,CASRTPTGQQFF
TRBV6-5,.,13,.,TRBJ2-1,TGTGCCAGCAGGCCAGAGCCGGGATTTGAGCAGTTCTTC,CASRPEPGFEQFF
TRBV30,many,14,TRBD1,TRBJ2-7,TGTGCCTGGAGTGCGGACAGGGGGGACTACGAGCAGTACTTC,CAWSADRGDYEQYF
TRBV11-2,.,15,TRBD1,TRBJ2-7,TGTGCCAGCAGCTTAGACCCGGGACAGAGCTACGAGCAGTACTTC,CASSLDPGQSYEQYF
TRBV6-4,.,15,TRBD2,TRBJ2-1,TGTGCCAGCAGTGCGGGACTAGGGGCCTCAAATGAGCAGTTCTTC,CASSAGLGASNEQFF
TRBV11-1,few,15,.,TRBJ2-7,TGTGCCAGCAGCCCCCCGGAGGGGGCGTCCTACGAGCAGTACTTC,CASSPPEGASYEQYF
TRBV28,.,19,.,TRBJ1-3,TGTGCCAGCAGTTCCCCTAAGAGGGGACTTACCCCTCGGCGGGACACCATATATTTT,CASSSPKRGLTPRRDTIYF
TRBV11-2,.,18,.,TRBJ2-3,TGTGCCAGCAGCTTATGGAAGGGACATTCTGGGTTCACAGATACGCAGTATTTT,CASSLWKGHSGFTDTQYF
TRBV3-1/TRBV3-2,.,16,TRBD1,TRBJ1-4,TGTGCCAGCAGCCTAGACCAGGGGGCCACTAATGAAAAACTGTTTTTT,CASSLDQGATNEKLFF
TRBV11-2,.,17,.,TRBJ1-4,TGTGCCAGCAGCCCCGAAGTTAGTCCTAGGAATGTTGAAAAACTGTTTTTT,CASSPEVSPRNVEKLFF
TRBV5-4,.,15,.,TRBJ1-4,TGTGCCAGCAGCTACGGGAGCGGAGTTGGTGAAAAACTGTTTTTT,CASSYGSGVGEKLFF
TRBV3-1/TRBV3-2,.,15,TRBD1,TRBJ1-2,TGTGCCAGCAGCCACGGGACAGGGGGGAAGGAAGGCTACACCTTC,CASSHGTGGKEGYTF
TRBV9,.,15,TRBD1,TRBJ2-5,TGTGCCAGCAGCGAGACCAGACAGGGCGGGGAGACCCAGTACTTC,CASSETRQGGETQYF
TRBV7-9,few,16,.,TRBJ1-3,TGTGCCAGCAGCCATCGGAGGGGAGTCTCTGGAAACACCATATATTTT,CASSHRRGVSGNTIYF
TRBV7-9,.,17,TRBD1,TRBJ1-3,TGTGCCAGCAGCTTACCTGGGACAGGGCTAGGTGGAAACACCATATATTTT,CASSLPGTGLGGNTIYF
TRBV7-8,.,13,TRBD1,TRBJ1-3,TGTGCCAGCAGCTCGGGACAGACAAACACCATATATTTT,CASSSGQTNTIYF
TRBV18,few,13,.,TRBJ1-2,TGTGCCAGCTCACCGACAGAGAACTATGGCTACACCTTC,CASSPTENYGYTF
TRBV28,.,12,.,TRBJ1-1,TGTGCCATCCGTACATTGAACACTGAAGCTTTCTTT,CAIRTLNTEAFF
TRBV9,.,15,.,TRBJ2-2,TGTGCCAGCAGCGTAGATACTGGAGGGCCCGGGGAGCTGTTTTTT,CASSVDTGGPGELFF
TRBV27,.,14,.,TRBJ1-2,TGTGCCAGCAGTTTATTGGCCGGAGGCTATGGCTACACCTTC,CASSLLAGGYGYTF
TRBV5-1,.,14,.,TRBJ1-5,TGCGCCAGCAGCTTGGGGGACACGGGTCAGCCCCAGCATTTT,CASSLGDTGQPQHF
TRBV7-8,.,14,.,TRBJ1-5,TGTGCCAGCAGCTGGGGGTGGGAGGATCAGCCCCAGCATTTT,CASSWGWEDQPQHF
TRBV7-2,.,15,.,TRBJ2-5,TGTGCCAGCAGCTTAGTACACGCAAGCCAAGAGACCCAGTACTTC,CASSLVHASQETQYF
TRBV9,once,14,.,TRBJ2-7,TGTGCCAGCAGCCCGTGGGGGGAAACTCGTGAGCAGTACTTC,CASSPWGETREQYF
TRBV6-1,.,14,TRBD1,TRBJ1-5,TGTGCCAGCAGTGACCAGGGGGAGATTCAGCCCCAGCATTTT,CASSDQGEIQPQHF
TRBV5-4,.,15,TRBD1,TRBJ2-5,TGTGCCAGCAGCTTGGGCGGGGACAGGGGAGAGACCCAGTACTTC,CASSLGGDRGETQYF
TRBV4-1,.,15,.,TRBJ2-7,TGCGCCAGCAGCCCCAGTTCGGGTTCTACCTACGAGCAGTACTTC,CASSPSSGSTYEQYF
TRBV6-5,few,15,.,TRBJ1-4,TGTGCCAGCAGTTACGGGGAGGCGAGGGATGAAAAACTGTTTTTT,CASSYGEARDEKLFF
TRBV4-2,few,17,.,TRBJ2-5,TGTGCCAGCAGCCGGGCATCAGGTGGAGGGCCCCAAGAGACCCAGTACTTC,CASSRASGGGPQETQYF
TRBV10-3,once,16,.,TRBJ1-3,TGTGCCATCAGTGAGGGTAGGTGGGGCGCTGGAAACACCATATATTTT,CAISEGRWGAGNTIYF
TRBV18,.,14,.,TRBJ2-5,TGTGCCAGCTCACCACCGGCTAGCCCGGAGACCCAGTACTTC,CASSPPASPETQYF
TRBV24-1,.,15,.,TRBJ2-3,TGTGCCACCAGTGATCCCGGTAGCACAGGGAATACGCAGTATTTT,CATSDPGSTGNTQYF
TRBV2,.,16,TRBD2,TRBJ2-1,TGTGCCAGCAGGGCCCCGGGACTAGGGAGCTACAATGAGCAGTTCTTC,CASRAPGLGSYNEQFF
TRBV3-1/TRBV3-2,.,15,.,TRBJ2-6,TGTGCCAGCAGCCATCAGGGATTTGGGGCCAACGTCCTGACTTTC,CASSHQGFGANVLTF
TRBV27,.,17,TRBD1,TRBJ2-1,TGTGCCAGCAGTTACGGGACAGGGACTTTTGGGTACAATGAGCAGTTCTTC,CASSYGTGTFGYNEQFF
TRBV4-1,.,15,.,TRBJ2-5,TGCGCCAGCAGCCAAGATGACAGGACCCAAGAGACCCAGTACTTC,CASSQDDRTQETQYF
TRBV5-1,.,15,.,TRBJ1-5,TGCGCCAGCAGCTGGACCGGGCGTGAGGGTGAGCCCCAGCATTTT,CASSWTGREGEPQHF
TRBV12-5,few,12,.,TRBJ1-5,TGTGCTAGTGCTAGAGACCAACAGCCCCAGCATTTT,CASARDQQPQHF
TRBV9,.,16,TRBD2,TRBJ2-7,TGTGCCAGCAGCTTTAGCGGGGGGGCCGTCACCTACGAGCAGTACTTC,CASSFSGGAVTYEQYF
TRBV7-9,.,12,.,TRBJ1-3,TGTGCCAGTCTTACTTTTGGAAACACCATATATTTT,CASLTFGNTIYF
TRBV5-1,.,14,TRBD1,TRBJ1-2,TGCGCCAGCAGTGGCGGACAGGGGGAATCTGGCTACACCTTC,CASSGGQGESGYTF
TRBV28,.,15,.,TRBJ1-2,TGTGCCAGCAGTTTCCGCCTCAAAGCGGCCTATGGCTACACCTTC,CASSFRLKAAYGYTF
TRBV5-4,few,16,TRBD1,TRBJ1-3,TGTGCCAGCAGCCCTGGACAGGGGGGCTCTGGAAACACCATATATTTT,CASSPGQGGSGNTIYF
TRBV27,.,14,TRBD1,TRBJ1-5,TGTGCCAGTCGCCAAACAGGGGAAAATCAGCCCCAGCATTTT,CASRQTGENQPQHF
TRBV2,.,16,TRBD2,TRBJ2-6,TGTGCCAGCAGTCGGGAGGGCTACTCTGGGGCCAACGTCCTGACTTTC,CASSREGYSGANVLTF
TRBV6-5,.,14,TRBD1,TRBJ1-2,TGTGCCAGCAGCCCGTCCGGGACAGGGGGTGGCTACACCTTC,CASSPSGTGGGYTF
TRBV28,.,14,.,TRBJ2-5,TGTGCCAGCAGTTTGACAGTGGCGAAAGAGACCCAGTACTTC,CASSLTVAKETQYF